The sample holds a few counts of the clone carrying this T cell receptor beta chain. Its specificity is unknown. These data originate in a study of response to subunit inactivated influenza vaccine. Whole-study findings and limits: There was a suggestion from the authors that each seasonal influenza vaccination recruits few new T cells.

Each CDR3 protein is one row after TCRdb ran MiXCR on the RT-PCR reads. The sample includes about 650,000 distinct CDR3 sequences, approximately 14% seen only once; the top ten take 11%. Germline-derived CDR1 and CDR2 are MNHEY and SVGEGT. V lost 2 bases, J lost 5 bases, and 5 bases lay in between. The CDR3 sequence is 12 residues long. Specimen: PBMCs from blood, collected 11 to 12 days after vaccination. The clonotype originates from a man aged 50-59 years who received an inactivated influenza vaccine. J is TRBJ2-3 and V is TRBV6-2 or TRBV6-3; no definite D call. DNA for the CDR3: TGTGCCAGCAGTTACAAGGGAGATACGCAGTATTTT. Protein sequence: CASSYKGDTQYF.